The 30 T cell receptor beta chains listed next were all sequenced from one sample in a study of blood T cell repertoires in COVID-19. Here immunoSEQ multiplex PCR was the method, and the copy in TCRdb shows in-frame clones only, minus some. The sample has 52,000 or so clones, 90% seen once. Sequenced: peripheral blood. These receptors came from a man in his fifties with acute or convalescent COVID-19.

V and J are TRBV5-1 and TRBJ2-5, with 8 bases identical to TRBD2. Germline CDR1 is SGHRS and CDR2 is YFSETQ. V shed 4 bases and J 8 bases; nucleotides not matched to a gene: 19. The CDR3 totals 17 residues. The CDR3 bases are TGCGCCAGCAGCCCTTTCCCCGGGTTAGCGGGAATGAGAACCCAGTACTTC. This translates into CASSPFPGLAGMRTQYF.

This chain uses TRBV6-6 with TRBJ2-3; 8 bases map to TRBD2. J was trimmed by 9 bases and V by 6 bases; bases with no gene match: 11. Looked up from germline, CDR1 is MNHNY and CDR2 is SVGAGI (reference sequence). This CDR3 spans 14 amino acids. The CDR3 coding sequence is TGTGCCAGCAGCTCCGGGACTAGTGTGAGAACGCAGTATTTT. Protein: CASSSGTSVRTQYF.

The chain has TRBV19 and TRBJ2-2, with D unresolved. V was cut by 7 bases and J by 4 bases, with 13 bases left in between. CDR1 is LNHDA, CDR2 SQIVND, per germline (reference sequence). This CDR3 comprises 14 residues. The CDR3 spells CASNGRGSTGELFF. The CDR3 region has the DNA TGTGCCAGTAACGGTAGAGGTAGCACCGGGGAGCTGTTTTTT. Combining the CDR3 with reference TRBV19 and TRBJ2-2 gives the whole variable domain DGGITQSPKYLFRKEGQNVTLSCEQNLNHDAMYWYRQDPGQGLRLIYYSQIVNDFQKGDIAEGYSVSREKKESFPLTVTSAQKNPTAFYLCASNGRGSTGELFFGEGSRLTVL.

There are a few counts of this clone. The chain links TRBV7-9 to TRBJ2-7; D is unresolved. Per the germline V gene, CDR1 is SEHNR and CDR2 is FQNEAQ (reference sequence). The CDR3 length is 11 residues. The V and J ends lost 5 bases and 3 bases respectively, with 5 bases between them. CDR3 loop: CASSPGYEQYF. Here the CDR3 DNA reads TGTGCCAGCAGCCCAGGCTACGAGCAGTACTTC.

The chain is built from TRBV5-6 and TRBJ1-1, with TRBD1 matching over 8 bases. Germline values: CDR1 SGHDT, CDR2 YYEEEE. This CDR3 spans 15 amino acids. V lost 4 bases and J lost 0; bases outside the gene matches: 5. The CDR3 reads CASSPETGVNTEAFF. The CDR3 nucleotides are TGTGCCAGCAGCCCCGAGACAGGGGTGAACACTGAAGCTTTCTTT.

V gene TRBV19 combines with J gene TRBJ1-6; no firm D call. The V gene lost 6 bases and the J gene lost 9 bases, with 15 bases spanning the gap. CDR1 is LNHDA, CDR2 SQIVND, per germline (reference sequence). The CDR3 has 14 amino acids. Here the CDR3 DNA reads TGTGCCAGTAGGCCCTACGGGGAAGGTTCACCCCTCCACTTT. It encodes CASRPYGEGSPLHF. Variable domain in full (rest from reference TRBV19 and TRBJ1-6): DGGITQSPKYLFRKEGQNVTLSCEQNLNHDAMYWYRQDPGQGLRLIYYSQIVNDFQKGDIAEGYSVSREKKESFPLTVTSAQKNPTAFYLCASRPYGEGSPLHFGNGTRLTVT.

Note on this clone: Other nucleotide sequences in the sample specify the same CDR3. The V call is TRBV15, the J call TRBJ2-7, with a weak D call TRBD2 (6 bases). Between the trimmed V and J ends, which lost 0 bases and 4 bases, there was a span of 10 bases. The CDR3 is made up of 14 amino acids. Germline lookup yields CDR1 LNHNV and CDR2 YYDKDF (reference sequence). CDR3 nucleotide sequence: TGTGCCACCAGCAGAGAGGGGGGAGGATACGAGCAGTACTTC. Its translation is CATSREGGGYEQYF.

The count of this clone is one. The V call is TRBV6-6, the J call TRBJ2-1; 7 bases align to TRBD2. Trimming took 6 bases from V and 0 from J; bases not matched to a gene: 5. The V gene's germline CDR1 is MNHNY and CDR2 SVGAGI (reference sequence). The length of the CDR3 is 15 residues. The CDR3 region is CASRPRGYSYNEQFF. The CDR3 DNA reads as TGTGCCAGCAGGCCGCGGGGGTACTCCTACAATGAGCAGTTCTTC.

This clone has a handful of counts. The chain links TRBV24-1 to TRBJ1-6; D possibly corresponds to TRBD1 (5 bases). The CDR3 consists of 16 residues. Trimming cost V 1 base and J 9 bases, with 15 bases left between them. CDR1 and CDR2 from the germline V gene are KGHDR and SFDVKD. The CDR3 DNA reads as TGTGCCACCAGTGATTTACGGGGGACCATAGGTTCACCCCTCCACTTT. Protein: CATSDLRGTIGSPLHF.

The chain is built from TRBV11-3 and TRBJ1-3, with TRBD1 as a possible D gene (5 bases). The CDR3 has 13 amino acids. With 6 bases removed from V and 1 base from J, the gap between germline ends came to 7 bases. Germline CDR1 is SGHNT and CDR2 is YENEEA. CDR3 coding DNA: TGTGCCAGCAGTGGGGGGTCTGGAAACACCATATATTTT. Its translation: CASSGGSGNTIYF.

The V gene is TRBV11-3, the J gene TRBJ1-4; 11 positions agree with TRBD1. CDR3 length: 15 amino acids. From germline, CDR1 is SGHNT and CDR2 YENEEA. Trimming at V came to 5 bases and at J to 7 bases, leaving 6 bases not matched to a gene. This chain's CDR3 is CASSAGTGGSEKLFF. CDR3 DNA: TGTGCCAGCAGCGCCGGGACAGGGGGATCTGAAAAACTGTTTTTT.

The chain couples TRBV7-2 to TRBJ2-7; 7 bases fit TRBD2. The CDR3 has 13 amino acids. In germline, CDR1 is SGHTA, CDR2 FQGNSA. After removal of 5 bases from V and 5 bases from J, the junction contained 6 bases not matched to a gene. The CDR3 DNA sequence: TGTGCCAGCAGCCGCGGGAGTGTCAACGAGCAGTACTTC. Its translation: CASSRGSVNEQYF.

The chain uses TRBV11-2 and TRBJ2-1; 9 bases match TRBD2. V was clipped by 4 bases and J by 8 bases; unmatched bases: 6. Looked up from germline, CDR1 is SGHAT and CDR2 is FQNNGV. The CDR3 totals 14 residues. DNA of the CDR3: TGTGCCAGCAGCTACGGTCGGACTAGCGATGAGCAGTTCTTC. Its translation is CASSYGRTSDEQFF.

Here the CDR3 reads CASSPGLVLGLYEQYF. In nucleotides, the CDR3 is TGTGCCAGCAGCCCGGGACTAGTTCTTGGCCTTTACGAGCAGTACTTC. This chain connects TRBV3-1 (or the pseudogene TRBV3-2) to TRBJ2-7, with 8 positions matching TRBD2. Germline V gene lookup returns CDR1 LGHDT and CDR2 YNNKEL (reference sequence). CDR3 length equals 16 residues. V lost 4 bases and J lost 4; bases outside the gene matches: 12.

The sample holds one count of this clone. DNA for the CDR3: TGTGCCAGCAGTCAAGGGACTAGCTCCTACAATGAGCAGTTCTTC. The encoded protein is CASSQGTSSYNEQFF. The chain carries TRBV27 and TRBJ2-1; 8 bases are shared with TRBD2. This CDR3 spans 15 amino acids. V was pared by 5 bases and J by 0 bases, with 3 bases of the junction left unmatched. The germline V gene encodes CDR1 MNHEY and CDR2 SMNVEV (reference sequence).

The CDR3 nucleotides are TGTGCCAGTAGTATAGCTCTAAGAAACTATGGCTACACCTTC. It codes for CASSIALRNYGYTF. The chain links TRBV19 to TRBJ1-2; no clear D gene. Germline V gives CDR1 LNHDA, CDR2 SQIVND (reference sequence). Trimming cost V 1 base and J 2 bases, with 8 bases left between them. This CDR3 is built from 14 residues. Filled out from reference TRBV19 and TRBJ1-2, the complete variable domain reads DGGITQSPKYLFRKEGQNVTLSCEQNLNHDAMYWYRQDPGQGLRLIYYSQIVNDFQKGDIAEGYSVSREKKESFPLTVTSAQKNPTAFYLCASSIALRNYGYTFGSGTRLTVV.

This chain links TRBV7-8 with TRBJ2-3; D may be TRBD1 (6 bases). CDR3 length: 16 amino acids. Per the germline V gene, CDR1 is SGHVS and CDR2 is FQNEAQ. V dropped 5 bases and J dropped 2 bases, with 17 bases sitting between them. The CDR3 DNA sequence: TGTGCCAGCAGCCCTAACGGACAGCTACTCACAGATACGCAGTATTTT. Translation gives CASSPNGQLLTDTQYF.

This chain's CDR3 is CASSLDPRETQYF. CDR3 bases: TGTGCCAGCAGCTTGGATCCGCGGGAGACCCAGTACTTC. The chain joins TRBV5-6 to TRBJ2-5; D is unresolved. Germline CDR1 and CDR2: SGHDT and YYEEEE. CDR3 size: 13 residues. V gave up 0 bases and J gave up 5 bases, with 8 bases separating them.

This clone has just one count. In DNA form, the CDR3 reads TGTGCCAGCAGTTCGCCGGGGAGGCCGACAAAGGATACGCAGTATTTT. Its translation is CASSSPGRPTKDTQYF. The V gene is TRBV6-5, the J gene TRBJ2-3, with D perhaps matching TRBD2 (6 bases). V shed 4 bases and J shed 6 bases, with 20 bases lying between them. Germline lookup yields CDR1 MNHEY and CDR2 SVGAGI. The CDR3 length is 16 residues.

V and J are TRBV11-2 and TRBJ2-1, with D perhaps TRBD2 (6 bases). CDR1 and CDR2 (germline): SGHAT, FQNNGV. The CDR3 runs to 15 residues. Trimming took 6 bases from V and 4 from J, leaving 16 bases between them. Here the CDR3 reads CASRPVADLYNEQFF. The CDR3, as DNA: TGTGCCAGCAGACCCGTAGCGGATCTGTACAATGAGCAGTTCTTC.

The chain has TRBV5-1 and TRBJ2-7; tentative D call: TRBD2 (6 bases). The CDR3 has 13 amino acids. The V and J ends lost 4 bases and 4 bases respectively, with 12 bases between them. Germline V gives CDR1 SGHRS, CDR2 YFSETQ. The CDR3 sequence is CASSIGTEYEQYF. DNA for the CDR3: TGCGCCAGCAGCATCGGGACTGAATACGAGCAGTACTTC.

This clone was counted once. The chain employs TRBV4-2 and TRBJ1-2, with 11 bases lining up with TRBD1. J gave up 6 bases and V 3 bases, and 9 bases lay outside the gene matches. Germline-derived CDR1 and CDR2 are LGHNA and YNFKEQ. CDR3 length equals 16 residues. Here the CDR3 reads CASSQDRTGGVHGYTF. CDR3 nucleotides: TGTGCCAGCAGCCAGGACAGGACAGGGGGCGTCCATGGCTACACCTTC.

V usage is TRBV7-6 and J usage is TRBJ1-5; D may be TRBD1 (6 bases). In germline, CDR1 is SGHVS, CDR2 FNYEAQ. Deletions cut 0 bases from V and 0 bases from J, with 9 bases between. CDR3 size: 16 residues. The CDR3 loop is CASSLAGGDSNQPQHF. In DNA, the CDR3 is TGTGCCAGCAGCTTAGCAGGGGGAGATAGCAATCAGCCCCAGCATTTT. The full variable domain, with the rest looked up from reference TRBV7-6 and TRBJ1-5, is GAGVSQSPRYKVTKRGQDVALRCDPISGHVSLYWYRQALGQGPEFLTYFNYEAQQDKSGLPNDRFSAERPEGSISTLTIQRTEQRDSAMYRCASSLAGGDSNQPQHFGDGTRLSIL.

The gene calls are TRBV5-6 and TRBJ2-5; D is possibly TRBD2 (6 bases). Trimming pared 0 bases from V and 5 bases from J, leaving 20 bases between. CDR3 length equals 17 residues. CDR1 and CDR2 (germline): SGHDT, YYEEEE. CDR3: CASSLAPRLTGGETQYF. The CDR3 region has the DNA TGTGCCAGCAGCTTGGCCCCCCGACTAACTGGGGGGGAGACCCAGTACTTC.

The chain joins TRBV7-2 to TRBJ2-5, with D hard to call. CDR1 and CDR2 from the germline V gene are SGHTA and FQGNSA. This CDR3 has 15 amino acids. V lost 1 base to trimming and J lost 2 bases, with 11 bases between them. CDR3: CASSLEFRSQETQYF. The CDR3 nucleotides read TGTGCCAGCAGCTTAGAATTTAGGAGTCAAGAGACCCAGTACTTC. Supplemented by reference TRBV7-2 and TRBJ2-5, the full variable domain reads GAGVSQSPSNKVTEKGKDVELRCDPISGHTALYWYRQSLGQGLEFLIYFQGNSAPDKSGLPSDRFSAERTGGSVSTLTIQRTQQEDSAVYLCASSLEFRSQETQYFGPGTRLLVL.

The chain carries TRBV5-1 and TRBJ1-2; the D is unclear. Deletions cut 0 bases from V and 1 base from J, with 13 bases between. The CDR3 runs 16 residues. Germline V lookup: CDR1 SGHRS, CDR2 YFSETQ. The chain's CDR3 is CASSLGRSGINYGYTF. CDR3 in DNA: TGCGCCAGCAGCTTGGGACGATCCGGGATTAACTATGGCTACACCTTC.

This chain's CDR3 is CASSQGTLGGPTDTQYF. CDR3 coding DNA: TGCGCCAGCAGCCAAGGGACCCTGGGAGGGCCGACAGATACGCAGTATTTT. The chain uses TRBV4-3 and TRBJ2-3, with TRBD2 identical over 7 bases. The CDR3 runs to 17 residues. Trimming at V came to 1 base and at J to 3 bases, leaving 10 bases not matched to a gene. Per germline, CDR1 LGHNA and CDR2 YSLEER.

The chain uses TRBV5-1 and TRBJ1-2; 8 positions agree with TRBD1. Germline CDR1 is SGHRS and CDR2 is YFSETQ. Germline trimming cut 5 bases from V and 4 bases from J; bases unmatched to any gene: 4. CDR3 length: 13 residues. The CDR3 is CASRDTGGYGYTF. In nucleotides, the CDR3 is TGCGCCAGCAGGGATACAGGGGGCTATGGCTACACCTTC.

This chain uses TRBV11-2 with TRBJ2-3; 7 nucleotides agree with TRBD1. The germline V gene has CDR1 SGHAT and CDR2 FQNNGV. J was trimmed by 10 bases and V by 3 bases; bases with no gene match: 7. The CDR3 totals 13 residues. The DNA for the CDR3 is TGTGCCAGCAGCTTGGTACAGGGGAGCTCGCAGTATTTT. This translates into CASSLVQGSSQYF. The full variable domain, completed using reference TRBV11-2 and TRBJ2-3, is EAGVAQSPRYKIIEKRQSVAFWCNPISGHATLYWYQQILGQGPKLLIQFQNNGVVDDSQLPKDRFSAERLKGVDSTLKIQPAKLEDSAVYLCASSLVQGSSQYFGPGTRLTVL.

CDR3 sequence: CASSQVSYSGNTIYF. The CDR3 DNA reads as TGCGCCAGCAGCCAAGTCTCCTACTCTGGAAACACCATATATTTT. The J gene is TRBJ1-3, the V gene TRBV4-1; D is undetermined. The germline V gene has CDR1 MGHRA and CDR2 YSYEKL. The V end lost 1 base, the J end lost 0 bases, and 7 bases lay between the germline ends. This CDR3 is built from 15 residues.